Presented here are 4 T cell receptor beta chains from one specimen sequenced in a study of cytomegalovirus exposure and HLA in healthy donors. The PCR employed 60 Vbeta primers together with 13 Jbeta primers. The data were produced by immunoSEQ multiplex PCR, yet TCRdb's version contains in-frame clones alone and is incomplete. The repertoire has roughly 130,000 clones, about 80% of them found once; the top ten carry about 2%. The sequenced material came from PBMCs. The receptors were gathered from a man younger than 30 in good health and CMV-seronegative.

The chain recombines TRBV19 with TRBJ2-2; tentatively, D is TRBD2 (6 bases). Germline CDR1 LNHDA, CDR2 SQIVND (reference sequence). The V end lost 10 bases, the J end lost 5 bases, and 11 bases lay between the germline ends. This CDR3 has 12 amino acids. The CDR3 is CATLRGTGELFF. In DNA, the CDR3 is TGTGCCACCCTGCGGGGTACCGGGGAGCTGTTTTTT.

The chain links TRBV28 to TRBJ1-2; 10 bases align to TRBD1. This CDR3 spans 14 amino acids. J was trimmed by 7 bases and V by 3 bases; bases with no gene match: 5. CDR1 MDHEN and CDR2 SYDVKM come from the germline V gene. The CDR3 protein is CASSFLGQGSGYTF. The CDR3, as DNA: TGTGCCAGCAGTTTCCTGGGACAGGGGAGTGGCTACACCTTC.

CDR3 sequence reads: CASSLEVASGSGHEQFF. The CDR3 nucleotides read TGTGCCAGCAGCTTGGAAGTGGCTAGCGGGAGTGGTCATGAGCAGTTCTTC. This chain links TRBV5-8 with TRBJ2-1; 10 bases line up with TRBD2. Germline V CDR1 and CDR2: SGHTS, YDEGEE. The CDR3 is made up of 17 amino acids. With 0 bases clipped from V and 8 bases from J, the junction kept 11 bases outside the gene matches.

Here the CDR3 DNA reads TGCGCCAGCAGCGTTCAAGCGGGACTAGTCTACAATGAGCAGTTCTTC. Translation gives CASSVQAGLVYNEQFF. This chain uses TRBV5-1 with TRBJ2-1; TRBD2 matches 8 bases. This CDR3 has 16 residues. Germline lookup yields CDR1 SGHRS and CDR2 YFSETQ. V gave up 4 bases and J gave up 3 bases; unmatched junction bases: 9. The whole variable domain, remainder taken from reference TRBV5-1 and TRBJ2-1, is KAGVTQTPRYLIKTRGQQVTLSCSPISGHRSVSWYQQTPGQGLQFLFEYFSETQRNKGNFPGRFSGRQFSNSRSEMNVSTLELGDSALYLCASSVQAGLVYNEQFFGPGTRLTVL.